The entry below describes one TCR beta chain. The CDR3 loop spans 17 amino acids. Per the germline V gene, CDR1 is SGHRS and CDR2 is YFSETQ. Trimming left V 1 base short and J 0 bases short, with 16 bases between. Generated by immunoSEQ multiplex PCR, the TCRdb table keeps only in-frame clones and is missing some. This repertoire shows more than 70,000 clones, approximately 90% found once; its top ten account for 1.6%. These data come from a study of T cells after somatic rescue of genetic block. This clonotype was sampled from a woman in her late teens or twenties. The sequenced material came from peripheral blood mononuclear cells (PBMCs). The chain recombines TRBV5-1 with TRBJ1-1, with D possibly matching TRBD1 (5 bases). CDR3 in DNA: TGCGCCAGCAGCTTGTTTCCGGGGCCGGACATGAACACTGAAGCTTTCTTT. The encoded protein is CASSLFPGPDMNTEAFF.